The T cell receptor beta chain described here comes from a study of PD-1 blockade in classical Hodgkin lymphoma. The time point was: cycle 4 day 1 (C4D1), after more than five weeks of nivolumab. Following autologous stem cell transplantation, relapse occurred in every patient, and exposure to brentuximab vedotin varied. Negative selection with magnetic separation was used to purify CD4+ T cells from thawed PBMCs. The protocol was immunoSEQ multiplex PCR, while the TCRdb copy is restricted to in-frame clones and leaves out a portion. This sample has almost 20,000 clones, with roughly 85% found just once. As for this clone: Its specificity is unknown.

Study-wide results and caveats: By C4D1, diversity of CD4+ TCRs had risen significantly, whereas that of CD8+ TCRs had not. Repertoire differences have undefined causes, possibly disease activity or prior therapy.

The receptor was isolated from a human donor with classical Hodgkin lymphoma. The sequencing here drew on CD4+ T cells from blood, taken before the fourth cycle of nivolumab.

Here the CDR3 reads CASAGPDSYEQYF. The CDR3 DNA reads as TGTGCCAGTGCCGGACCGGACTCCTACGAGCAGTACTTC. This sequence joins TRBV19 and TRBJ2-7; D is uncertain. The ends were cut back, 8 bases at V and 0 bases at J, with 11 bases in the middle. CDR3 length: 13 residues. Germline lookup yields CDR1 LNHDA and CDR2 SQIVND (reference sequence).